This T cell receptor (beta chain) was identified in a study of blood T cell repertoires in COVID-19. For the study at large: COVID-19 samples collected from the United States, Italy and Spain covered acute and convalescent phases.

Per the original methods: Reference gene primer amplification yielded estimated nucleated cell counts. Repertoires were generated with immunoSEQ multiplex PCR, while TCRdb's copy carries only in-frame clones and drops some. V, J and clone size are those of that table, while D and trimming were read from the DNA. The sample consists of 170,000 or so clones, about 80% of them appearing once. Germline values: CDR1 SNHLY, CDR2 FYNNEI. Trimming took 7 bases from V and 1 from J; bases not matched to a gene: 7. This CDR3 comprises 16 residues. The TCR originated in a woman aged 70 to 79 with acute or convalescent COVID-19. The sequenced sample was peripheral blood. The chain couples TRBV2 to TRBJ2-7, with 13 bases fitting TRBD2. As DNA, the CDR3 is TGTGCCAGCAAACTAGCGGGAGGGTCGGGGTCCTACGAGCAGTACTTC. This sequence encodes CASKLAGGSGSYEQYF.